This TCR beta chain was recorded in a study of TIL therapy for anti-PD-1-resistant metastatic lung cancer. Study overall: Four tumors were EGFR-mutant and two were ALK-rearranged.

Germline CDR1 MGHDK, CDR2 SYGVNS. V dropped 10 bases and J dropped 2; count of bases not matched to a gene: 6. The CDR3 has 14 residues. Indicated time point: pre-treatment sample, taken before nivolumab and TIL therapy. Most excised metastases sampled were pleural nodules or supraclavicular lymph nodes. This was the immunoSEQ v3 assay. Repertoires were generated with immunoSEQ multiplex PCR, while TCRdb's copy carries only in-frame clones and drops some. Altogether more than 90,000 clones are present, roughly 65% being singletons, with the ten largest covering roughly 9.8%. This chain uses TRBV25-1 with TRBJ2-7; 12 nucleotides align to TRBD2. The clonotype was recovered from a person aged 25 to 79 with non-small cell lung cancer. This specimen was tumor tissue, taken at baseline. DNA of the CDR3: TGTGCCACCCGGACTAGCGGGACGACCTACGAGCAGTACTTC. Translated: CATRTSGTTYEQYF.